These 12 T cell receptor beta chains were sequenced from one sample in a study of cytomegalovirus exposure and HLA in healthy donors. The PCR made use of 60 Vbeta and 13 Jbeta primers. Assay: immunoSEQ multiplex PCR; the TCRdb copy retains only in-frame clones and omits some. This sample's clone table lists some 76,000 clones. Input material: PBMCs. Receptors were obtained from a man between 40 and 49 years old in good health and CMV-seronegative.

This chain links TRBV10-2 with TRBJ2-1, with TRBD2 matching over 7 bases. V was pared by 4 bases and J by 1 base, with 4 bases of the junction left unmatched. Germline values: CDR1 WSHSY, CDR2 SAAADI. The CDR3 spans 15 residues. CDR3 protein: CASSVGGGSYNEQFF. The CDR3 DNA follows: TGCGCCAGCAGTGTGGGCGGGGGTTCCTACAATGAGCAGTTCTTC.

V is TRBV6-1 and J is TRBJ2-1; possible D gene TRBD2, 6 bases. The germline V gene encodes CDR1 MNHNS and CDR2 SASEGT. The CDR3 is made up of 14 amino acids. V lost 7 bases and J lost 6, with 16 bases in between. CDR3 coding DNA: TGTGCCAGCAATCGATACGGGAGTATCAATGAGCAGTTCTTC. Translated: CASNRYGSINEQFF.

This chain joins TRBV9 and TRBJ1-3; the D is unclear. V was pared by 4 bases and J by 4 bases, with 12 bases between. The germline V gene has CDR1 SGDLS and CDR2 YYNGEE. The length of the CDR3 is 14 residues. Here the CDR3 DNA reads TGTGCCAGCAGCTCCCCTGGAGGAGGAAACACCATATATTTT. Residues: CASSSPGGGNTIYF. The full variable domain, with the rest looked up from reference TRBV9 and TRBJ1-3, is DSGVTQTPKHLITATGQRVTLRCSPRSGDLSVYWYQQSLDQGLQFLIQYYNGEERAKGNILERFSAQQFPDLHSELNLSSLELGDSALYFCASSSPGGGNTIYFGEGSWLTVV.

The chain recombines TRBV2 with TRBJ2-2, with D possibly TRBD1 on 5 matching bases. The germline CDR1 and CDR2 sequences are SNHLY and FYNNEI. This CDR3 spans 15 amino acids. Between the trimmed V and J ends, which lost 6 bases and 1 base, there was a span of 12 bases. DNA for the CDR3: TGTGCCAGCAGCGCAGGGTTGAGGAACACCGGGGAGCTGTTTTTT. Its protein product is CASSAGLRNTGELFF.

CDR3 protein: CASSQPGTSGNADTQYF. CDR3 nucleotide sequence: TGTGCCAGCAGCCAGCCGGGGACTAGCGGGAACGCAGATACGCAGTATTTT. The rearrangement uses TRBV14 and TRBJ2-3; 13 bases line up with TRBD2. Germline V lookup: CDR1 SGHDN, CDR2 FVKESK. The J segment lost 4 bases and the V segment lost 3 bases, leaving 7 bases of the junction unmatched. CDR3 length: 17 residues.

The rearrangement links TRBV27 to TRBJ2-3; 8 bases map to TRBD1. Trimming took 0 bases from V and 5 from J; bases not matched to a gene: 7. This CDR3 has 16 amino acids. Germline V CDR1 and CDR2: MNHEY, SMNVEV (reference sequence). In DNA form, the CDR3 reads TGTGCCAGCAGTTTATCAAGCGGTACAGGGGGAGATACGCAGTATTTT. Residues: CASSLSSGTGGDTQYF.

The rearrangement links TRBV6-6 to TRBJ1-1; D unresolved. Trimming removed 0 bases at V and 3 bases at J, with 8 bases between. The CDR3 runs to 14 residues. The germline V gene has CDR1 MNHNY and CDR2 SVGAGI (reference sequence). The CDR3 here is CASSYSFRDTEAFF. The DNA for the CDR3 is TGTGCCAGCAGTTACTCGTTCCGGGACACTGAAGCTTTCTTT.

The J gene is TRBJ2-7, the V gene TRBV11-2; TRBD2 matches 8 bases. The CDR3 contains 14 residues. Germline lookup yields CDR1 SGHAT and CDR2 FQNNGV. V gave up 4 bases and J gave up 2 bases; unmatched junction bases: 4. DNA for the CDR3: TGTGCCAGCAGCTCAACTAGCGGTCCCTACGAGCAGTACTTC. This translates into CASSSTSGPYEQYF.

The rearrangement joins TRBV5-1 to TRBJ2-7; 12 positions match TRBD2. CDR3 length: 16 residues. Per germline, CDR1 SGHRS and CDR2 YFSETQ. Unmatched junction bases numbered 8, after V lost 1 base and J lost 6 bases. This CDR3 reads CASSLRASGGAPEQYF. The CDR3 nucleotides are TGCGCCAGCAGCTTGCGTGCTAGCGGGGGGGCACCCGAGCAGTACTTC.

This chain uses TRBV9 with TRBJ1-3, with D possibly matching TRBD1 (5 bases). With 2 bases removed from V and 2 bases from J, the gap between germline ends came to 8 bases. Germline V gene sequence: CDR1 SGDLS, CDR2 YYNGEE. The length of the CDR3 is 14 residues. CDR3 in amino acids: CASSVTDTGNTIYF. The CDR3 DNA reads TGTGCCAGCAGCGTTACGGACACTGGAAACACCATATATTTT.

The chain employs TRBV5-1 and TRBJ2-1, with TRBD2 identical over 8 bases. The CDR3 totals 16 residues. J lost 7 bases, V lost 1 base, and 10 bases had no gene match. The germline V gene encodes CDR1 SGHRS and CDR2 YFSETQ. CDR3 region: CASSLSAGGLGNEQFF. CDR3 DNA sequence: TGCGCCAGCAGCTTGTCTGCGGGGGGTCTGGGAAATGAGCAGTTCTTC.

The chain has TRBV29-1 and TRBJ2-7, with 9 positions matching TRBD1. V shed 5 bases, J shed 4 bases, and the junction held 3 bases outside the gene matches. Per the germline V gene, CDR1 is SQVTM and CDR2 is ANQGSEA. The CDR3 consists of 12 residues. The CDR3 loop is CSVPGQGYEQYF. Here the CDR3 DNA reads TGCAGCGTTCCCGGACAGGGGTACGAGCAGTACTTC.